The source of this T cell receptor (beta chain) is a study of OX40 agonist ivuxolimab in advanced cancers. About the research overall: All patients had ivuxolimab intravenously every 2 weeks at 0.01 to 10 mg/kg. Findings and caveats of the study: Antigen specificity of clonally expanded peripheral T cells was not established.

About this clone: Its antigen is not identified.

Autoimmune disease history or systemic immunosuppression led to patients being barred. Germline V gives CDR1 SGHNT, CDR2 YYREEE (reference sequence). This CDR3 has 19 amino acids. Trimming at V came to 2 bases and at J to 0 bases, leaving 10 bases not matched to a gene. Data came from immunoSEQ multiplex PCR; TCRdb stores just in-frame clones and leaves some out. The sample lists 70,000 to 95,000 clones, 90% to 95% occurring once. The sample consisted of CD4+ or CD8+ T cells sorted from blood, taken in a trial of the OX40 agonist ivuxolimab. This chain links TRBV5-4 with TRBJ2-3; 12 bases are a match to TRBD2. This clonotype was sampled from an adult with an advanced solid tumor such as melanoma, head and neck, liver or kidney cancer. The CDR3 DNA reads as TGTGCCAGCAGCTTTGGGGAGACTAGCGGGGGCCAAAGCACAGATACGCAGTATTTT. Protein: CASSFGETSGGQSTDTQYF.